One and the same sample provided the 27 T cell receptor beta chains below, sequenced in a study of T-cell memory formation after mild COVID-19. In TCRdb, the 5' RACE reads were re-called with MiXCR into one record per CDR3 protein. Of roughly 28,000 distinct CDR3 sequences listed, around 12% are singletons. The sequencing sample was made of PBMCs or a T cell subset sorted from them (not recorded which). The receptors here all came from an adult woman who had mild COVID-19 (a few samples of this study predate the infection). Cell type and time point are not known.

The chain couples TRBV5-6 to TRBJ2-7; D gene uncertain. The CDR3 consists of 12 residues. In germline, CDR1 is SGHDT, CDR2 YYEEEE. With 4 bases removed from V and 3 bases from J, the gap between germline ends came to 8 bases. CDR3 sequence: CASSRVGYEQYF. In DNA, the CDR3 is TGTGCCAGCAGCCGGGTGGGCTACGAGCAGTACTTC.

The chain combines TRBV7-2 with TRBJ2-5; tentatively, D is TRBD1 or TRBD2 (6 bases each). The CDR3 is 14 amino acids. V was cut by 5 bases and J by 5 bases, with 15 bases left in between. The germline gives CDR1 SGHTA, CDR2 FQGNSA. This CDR3 reads CASSGGPTGETQYF. DNA for the CDR3: TGTGCCAGCAGCGGGGGGCCCACGGGGGAGACCCAGTACTTC.

In its sample, this clonotype is medium-sized. The rearrangement uses TRBV15 and TRBJ2-2; 8 bases match TRBD2. CDR1 and CDR2 from the germline V gene are LNHNV and YYDKDF (reference sequence). The CDR3 runs to 16 residues. The V gene end was trimmed by 3 bases and the J gene end by 4 bases; junction bases not matched to a gene: 7. CDR3 coding DNA: TGTGCCACCAGCAGTGGGGGACTAGATGCCACCGGGGAGCTGTTTTTT. Protein: CATSSGGLDATGELFF.

This clonotype was picked up many times. This rearrangement joins TRBV6-1 to TRBJ2-7, with 11 nucleotides matching TRBD1. V was clipped by 6 bases and J by 4 bases; unmatched bases: 2. CDR3 length: 13 residues. Germline V gene lookup returns CDR1 MNHNS and CDR2 SASEGT. CDR3 DNA sequence: TGTGCCAGCAGGGACAGGGGGCGTTACGAGCAGTACTTC. It encodes CASRDRGRYEQYF.

This clonotype has ten or more counts. CDR3 nucleotides: TGTGCCAGCAGTTACTCGGGTGGAGCAAGCGCTGGGGCCAACGTCCTGACTTTC. Its protein product is CASSYSGGASAGANVLTF. The V and J genes are TRBV6-5 and TRBJ2-6; D is ambiguous. V lost 0 bases and J lost 2, with 14 bases in between. The CDR3 contains 18 residues. Germline loops: CDR1 MNHEY, CDR2 SVGAGI.

This clonotype was counted at least ten times. The CDR3 loop reads CATNPRQGYGYTF. The CDR3, as DNA: TGTGCCACCAACCCCCGACAGGGCTATGGCTACACCTTC. The rearrangement joins TRBV15 to TRBJ1-2, with 7 bases that match TRBD1. The CDR3 has 13 amino acids. Germline CDR1 LNHNV, CDR2 YYDKDF (reference sequence). Trimming took 7 bases from V and 4 from J; bases not matched to a gene: 6.

This clonotype was seen ten or more times. The chain has TRBV29-1 and TRBJ1-1, with D perhaps TRBD1 (5 bases). The CDR3 length is 12 residues. With 3 bases removed from V and 2 bases from J, the gap between germline ends came to 7 bases. The germline gives CDR1 SQVTM, CDR2 ANQGSEA. As DNA, the CDR3 is TGCAGCGTTGATGGGGGAAACACTGAAGCTTTCTTT. Residues: CSVDGGNTEAFF.

The table lists this clonotype with many counts. The rearrangement joins TRBV7-9 to TRBJ2-7, with TRBD2 matching over 10 bases. The V gene's germline CDR1 is SEHNR and CDR2 FQNEAQ (reference sequence). The J segment lost 4 bases and the V segment lost 4 bases, leaving 4 bases of the junction unmatched. The CDR3 has 14 amino acids. The DNA for the CDR3 is TGTGCCAGCAGCTCCACTAGCGGGATTTACGAGCAGTACTTC. This gives the protein CASSSTSGIYEQYF.

This clonotype was seen at least ten times. The chain is built from TRBV5-1 and TRBJ1-1; D uncertain. Germline CDR1 reads SGHRS; CDR2 reads YFSETQ. Trimming removed 3 bases from V and 0 bases from J, with 9 bases in between. This CDR3 has 14 residues. CDR3 DNA sequence: TGCGCCAGCAGCTCGTACAGCCTGAACACTGAAGCTTTCTTT. The encoded protein is CASSSYSLNTEAFF.

The sample holds many counts of this clonotype. The J gene is TRBJ1-1, the V gene TRBV18; D is uncertain. The CDR3 has 13 amino acids. Germline CDR1 KGHSH, CDR2 LQKENI. Between the trimmed V and J ends, which lost 0 bases and 1 base, there was a span of 3 bases. CDR3 region: CASSPPTNTEAFF. The CDR3, as DNA: TGTGCCAGCTCACCACCCACGAACACTGAAGCTTTCTTT.

This clonotype was seen repeatedly, ten times or more. The V gene is TRBV7-9, the J gene TRBJ2-1; D is unclear. This CDR3 contains 19 residues. V gave up 0 bases and J gave up 1 base, with 19 bases separating them. CDR1 SEHNR and CDR2 FQNEAQ come from the germline V gene (reference sequence). CDR3 DNA: TGTGCCAGCAGCTTAGCGCTCGGAAGGGCTCACTCTTCCTACAATGAGCAGTTCTTC. Translated: CASSLALGRAHSSYNEQFF.

This clonotype occurred many times. The V and J genes are TRBV5-8 and TRBJ2-5; TRBD1 aligns across 10 bases. V gave up 3 bases and J gave up 5 bases; unmatched junction bases: 7. The CDR3 extends over 15 amino acids. Looked up from germline, CDR1 is SGHTS and CDR2 is YDEGEE. The CDR3: CASSSRTGGMETQYF. In DNA, the CDR3 is TGTGCCAGCAGCTCACGGACAGGGGGAATGGAGACCCAGTACTTC.

This clonotype was recorded many times. The CDR3, as DNA: TGTGCCAGCAGACTCACAGGGAGGAGCACAGATACGCAGTATTTT. Its translation is CASRLTGRSTDTQYF. The rearrangement joins TRBV7-3 to TRBJ2-3, with D perhaps given as TRBD1 or TRBD2 (6 bases each). Germline V CDR1 and CDR2: SGHTA, FQGTGA. The CDR3 is 15 amino acids. The V and J ends lost 6 bases and 0 bases respectively, with 13 bases between them.

This clonotype was counted many times. The genes are TRBV7-2 and TRBJ1-5; D is perhaps TRBD1 (5 bases). This CDR3 has 15 amino acids. Germline CDR1 is SGHTA and CDR2 is FQGNSA. Trimming removed 3 bases from V and 4 bases from J, with 13 bases in between. The CDR3 sequence is CASSFSGTANQPQHF. In DNA, the CDR3 is TGTGCCAGCAGCTTCTCTGGGACGGCTAATCAGCCCCAGCATTTT.

This clonotype was seen repeatedly, ten times or more. This chain links TRBV12-3 or TRBV12-4 with TRBJ1-2; 12 nucleotides line up with TRBD1. The CDR3 consists of 18 residues. With V trimmed by 3 bases and J by 5 bases, 13 bases remained unmatched. CDR3 residues: CASSLAGGQGALGYGYTF. The CDR3 DNA follows: TGTGCCAGCAGTTTGGCCGGGGGACAGGGGGCCTTGGGTTATGGCTACACCTTC.

This clonotype has at least ten counts. The chain uses TRBV6-2 or TRBV6-3 and TRBJ2-1, with D perhaps matching TRBD2 (5 bases). Deletions cut 8 bases from V and 7 bases from J, with 18 bases between. Germline V CDR1 and CDR2: MNHEY, SVGEGT. The CDR3 runs to 14 residues. The CDR3 loop is CASGTRDPLNEQFF. The DNA for the CDR3 is TGTGCCAGCGGAACCCGGGATCCCTTAAATGAGCAGTTCTTC.

This clonotype has a count of ten or more. V gene TRBV12-3 or TRBV12-4 combines with J gene TRBJ2-1; a possible D gene is TRBD2 (6 bases). The CDR3 is 16 amino acids. The V gene lost 5 bases and the J gene lost 0 bases, with 14 bases spanning the gap. CDR3 DNA sequence: TGTGCCAGCAGTAACATGCGGGATAGCTCCTACAATGAGCAGTTCTTC. Its translation: CASSNMRDSSYNEQFF.

This clonotype occurred many times. V and J are TRBV4-3 and TRBJ1-2, with TRBD1 as a possible D gene (5 bases). The ends were cut back, 0 bases at V and 0 bases at J, with 20 bases in the middle. The CDR3 extends over 19 amino acids. Per germline, CDR1 LGHNA and CDR2 YSLEER. The CDR3 DNA sequence: TGCGCCAGCAGCCAAGATGGGGCAGTCCAGACAACAGCTAACTATGGCTACACCTTC. Its protein product is CASSQDGAVQTTANYGYTF.

This clonotype occurred many times. The chain has TRBV30 and TRBJ2-2; 8 bases match TRBD1. V lost 0 bases and J lost 2; bases outside the gene matches: 17. The CDR3 extends over 20 amino acids. Germline CDR1 is GTSNPN and CDR2 is SVGIG (reference sequence). CDR3 loop: CAWSVYILGTGERNTGELFF. The CDR3 coding sequence is TGTGCCTGGAGTGTATATATTCTCGGGACAGGCGAGCGCAACACCGGGGAGCTGTTTTTT.

The V and J genes are TRBV27 and TRBJ2-5, with 8 bases matching TRBD2. The CDR3 covers 14 residues. CDR1 is MNHEY and CDR2 is SMNVEV in the germline V gene (reference sequence). Trimming at V came to 2 bases and at J to 5 bases, leaving 4 bases not matched to a gene. CDR3 amino acids: CASSLGAGEETQYF. CDR3 sequence (DNA): TGTGCCAGCAGTTTAGGAGCGGGGGAGGAGACCCAGTACTTC.

This chain joins TRBV12-3 or TRBV12-4 and TRBJ2-7; 12 bases map to TRBD2. The CDR3 extends over 14 amino acids. V gave up 6 bases and J gave up 6 bases; unmatched junction bases: 6. CDR3 region: CASSLAGGMGEQYF. The CDR3 nucleotides are TGTGCCAGCAGCCTAGCGGGAGGGATGGGCGAGCAGTACTTC.

This clonotype came up many times. This chain uses TRBV27 with TRBJ1-5, with a possible D match to TRBD1 (6 bases). The CDR3 length is 15 residues. V lost 4 bases and J 0 bases, leaving 10 bases between the germline ends. Germline V lookup: CDR1 MNHEY, CDR2 SMNVEV (reference sequence). The DNA for the CDR3 is TGTGCCAGCAGTTCCAGGGGACTTAGCAATCAGCCCCAGCATTTT. The encoded protein is CASSSRGLSNQPQHF.

This clonotype was observed many times. The V and J genes are TRBV28 and TRBJ2-1; a weak D match, TRBD2 (6 bases). Germline CDR1 is MDHEN and CDR2 is SYDVKM. The CDR3 has 16 amino acids. Trimming removed 6 bases at V and 9 bases at J, with 24 bases between. In DNA form, the CDR3 reads TGTGCCAGCAGAGGACCGACTAGTTTTCGATTGGGTGAGCAGTTCTTC. Residues: CASRGPTSFRLGEQFF.

In this sample, this clonotype turned up many times. This rearrangement joins TRBV27 to TRBJ1-5; TRBD1 matches 11 bases. V trimming: 4 bases; J trimming: 4 bases; junction bases outside the gene matches: 12. The CDR3 totals 18 residues. Germline V gene lookup returns CDR1 MNHEY and CDR2 SMNVEV (reference sequence). The CDR3 DNA follows: TGTGCCAGCAGTTGGACAGGGGGCTCCCTTCTACTAAATCAGCCCCAGCATTTT. It codes for CASSWTGGSLLLNQPQHF.

This clonotype was recorded at least ten times. The chain has TRBV18 and TRBJ2-3; no clear D gene. Germline CDR1 and CDR2: KGHSH and LQKENI. V was clipped by 3 bases and J by 4 bases, with 8 bases between them. The CDR3 contains 13 residues. The CDR3 protein is CASSPSGADTQYF. DNA for the CDR3: TGTGCCAGCTCACCCTCAGGCGCAGATACGCAGTATTTT.

This clonotype was counted at least ten times. The chain combines TRBV5-1 with TRBJ2-1; 8 nucleotides align to TRBD1. J was trimmed by 8 bases and V by 2 bases; bases with no gene match: 9. Germline V gene lookup returns CDR1 SGHRS and CDR2 YFSETQ. The CDR3 is 15 amino acids. The CDR3 here is CASSLQGGPSDEQFF. The CDR3 DNA sequence: TGCGCCAGCAGCTTACAGGGGGGCCCTAGCGATGAGCAGTTCTTC.

The chain recombines TRBV3-1 with TRBJ2-3; 8 nucleotides line up with TRBD2. J lost 2 bases, V lost 4 bases, and 11 bases had no gene match. The CDR3 consists of 17 residues. CDR1 and CDR2 from the germline V gene are LGHDT and YNNKEL (reference sequence). CDR3 in amino acids: CASSLASAGALTDTQYF. The DNA for the CDR3 is TGTGCCAGCAGCCTCGCTTCAGCGGGGGCTCTCACAGATACGCAGTATTTT.